This TCR beta chain was retrieved from a study of blood T cell repertoires in COVID-19. The CDR3 contains 18 residues. The V segment lost 6 bases and the J segment 7 bases; nucleotides outside the gene matches: 21. Germline CDR1 is SGHAT and CDR2 is FQNNGV. Original analysis: Using reference gene primer amplification, nucleated cell counts were estimated. Some clones are missing from TCRdb's copy, which holds only in-frame ones; the method was immunoSEQ multiplex PCR. Clonal size and the V and J genes are those of that table, whereas D and trimming came from the DNA. Counted here are 250,000 to 400,000 clones, about 91% occurring once; the ten biggest clones make up 1.5% to 2%.

The chain is built from TRBV11-2 and TRBJ2-1; TRBD1 aligns across 7 bases. This clonotype originated in a woman aged 25 to 39 with COVID-19, enrolled during active disease. Input material: peripheral blood. The CDR3 region is CASSRRGPRPKFSNEQFF. The DNA for the CDR3 is TGTGCCAGCAGTCGAAGGGGGCCGCGCCCTAAGTTTAGTAATGAGCAGTTCTTC.